Presented here are 23 T cell receptor beta chains from one specimen sequenced in a study of CD8 T cells in ankylosing spondylitis. Each CDR3 protein is one row after TCRdb ran MiXCR on the 5' RACE reads. Of around 250,000 distinct CDR3 sequences listed, roughly 32% are singletons. Input material: blood, either unsorted or a sorted T cell fraction (not recorded which). These receptors originate from a male donor with ankylosing spondylitis or in good health (not recorded which).

The chain has TRBV27 and TRBJ2-1, with a weak D call TRBD2 (5 bases). Germline V CDR1 and CDR2: MNHEY, SMNVEV (reference sequence). Trimming took 6 bases from V and 4 from J, leaving 16 bases between them. There are 15 residues in the CDR3. Written as DNA, the CDR3 is TGTGCCAGCAGCCCCCTTTTAACGGGATACAATGAGCAGTTCTTC. Its translation is CASSPLLTGYNEQFF.

The chain couples TRBV9 to TRBJ2-1, with TRBD2 matching over 16 bases. This CDR3 comprises 19 residues. Germline CDR1 is SGDLS and CDR2 is YYNGEE. The J segment lost 0 bases and the V segment lost 3 bases, leaving 6 bases of the junction unmatched. The CDR3 region has the DNA TGTGCCAGCAGCGCGGGACTAGCGGGGGGGCCGAGCTCCTACAATGAGCAGTTCTTC. This gives the protein CASSAGLAGGPSSYNEQFF. The full variable domain, its missing parts supplied by reference TRBV9 and TRBJ2-1, is DSGVTQTPKHLITATGQRVTLRCSPRSGDLSVYWYQQSLDQGLQFLIQYYNGEERAKGNILERFSAQQFPDLHSELNLSSLELGDSALYFCASSAGLAGGPSSYNEQFFGPGTRLTVL.

This clonotype came up a few times. The rearrangement uses TRBV27 and TRBJ1-2; 11 nucleotides line up with TRBD1. Germline V gene data show CDR1 as MNHEY and CDR2 as SMNVEV (reference sequence). V dropped 5 bases and J dropped 0; count of bases not matched to a gene: 5. This CDR3 has 16 residues. CDR3 nucleotides: TGTGCCAGCAGTGTTGGACAGGGGGCCGCTAACTATGGCTACACCTTC. As protein: CASSVGQGAANYGYTF.

In its sample, this clonotype was seen a few times. This chain uses TRBV12-3 or TRBV12-4 with TRBJ2-1, with 8 nucleotides matching TRBD2. Losses at the gene ends were 6 bases for V and 9 bases for J; bases not matched to a gene: 13. CDR3 size: 15 residues. The CDR3 DNA is TGTGCCAGCAGCCCTTACGGTAGCGGGGTAGGTGAGCAGTTCTTC. It yields the protein CASSPYGSGVGEQFF.

The chain combines TRBV12-3 or TRBV12-4 with TRBJ2-1; D not certain. The CDR3 consists of 14 residues. Between the trimmed V and J ends, which lost 6 bases and 6 bases, there was a span of 15 bases. In DNA form, the CDR3 reads TGTGCCAGCAGACCGGCCTCCCGGCCCAATGAGCAGTTCTTC. This encodes CASRPASRPNEQFF.

The chain carries TRBV19 and TRBJ2-5, with 7 nucleotides matching TRBD1. The CDR3 length is 14 residues. In germline, CDR1 is LNHDA, CDR2 SQIVND (reference sequence). Losses at the gene ends were 7 bases for V and 1 base for J; bases not matched to a gene: 6. As DNA, the CDR3 is TGTGCCAGTACTACGACAGGGAGCCAAGAGACCCAGTACTTC. It codes for CASTTTGSQETQYF.

The chain combines TRBV6-5 with TRBJ2-2; 12 bases are shared with TRBD1. The CDR3 has 19 amino acids. V lost 0 bases to trimming and J lost 4 bases; unmatched junction nucleotides: 9. Germline V gene data show CDR1 as MNHEY and CDR2 as SVGAGI. The CDR3 protein is CASSYSAPGTGGGTGELFF. DNA of the CDR3: TGTGCCAGCAGTTACTCGGCCCCTGGGACAGGGGGCGGCACCGGGGAGCTGTTTTTT.

The rearrangement uses TRBV30 and TRBJ2-7; D might be TRBD2 (5 bases). CDR1 is GTSNPN, CDR2 SVGIG, per germline (reference sequence). V was shortened by 0 bases and J by 5 bases, with 14 bases between the two germline ends. There are 14 residues in the CDR3. In DNA, the CDR3 is TGTGCCTGGAGTGTATCTCCGGGGAGACACGAGCAGTACTTC. It specifies CAWSVSPGRHEQYF.

The table lists this clonotype with a few counts. The chain is built from TRBV6-1 and TRBJ2-7; D gene ambiguous. The V and J ends lost 8 bases and 2 bases respectively, with 10 bases between them. CDR1 and CDR2 from the germline V gene are MNHNS and SASEGT. The CDR3 totals 12 residues. This chain's CDR3 is CASGELPYEQYF. In DNA form, the CDR3 reads TGTGCCAGCGGGGAACTTCCCTACGAGCAGTACTTC.

This chain links TRBV5-6 with TRBJ2-3; possible D gene TRBD1, 6 bases. This CDR3 contains 16 residues. Germline assignment: CDR1 SGHDT and CDR2 YYEEEE. With 0 bases removed from V and 1 base from J, the gap between germline ends came to 12 bases. CDR3 sequence reads: CASSLALTGRTDTQYF. CDR3 sequence (DNA): TGTGCCAGCAGCTTGGCCCTTACAGGGCGCACAGATACGCAGTATTTT. Full variable domain (missing parts from reference TRBV5-6 and TRBJ2-3): DAGVTQSPTHLIKTRGQQVTLRCSPKSGHDTVSWYQQALGQGPQFIFQYYEEEERQRGNFPDRFSGHQFPNYSSELNVNALLLGDSALYLCASSLALTGRTDTQYFGPGTRLTVL.

V gene TRBV11-2 combines with J gene TRBJ2-1; the D gene is possibly TRBD2 (5 bases). CDR3 length equals 13 residues. The V end lost 5 bases, the J end lost 7 bases, and 12 bases lay between the germline ends. The V gene's germline CDR1 is SGHAT and CDR2 FQNNGV. For the CDR3, the DNA is TGTGCCAGCAGCCGAGGGTGGAGGAATGAGCAGTTCTTC. Its protein product is CASSRGWRNEQFF.

This clonotype was counted a few times. The chain joins TRBV6-1 to TRBJ1-1, with a tentative D call TRBD1 (6 bases). Trimming removed 7 bases from V and 1 base from J, with 7 bases in between. The CDR3 totals 12 residues. Germline V gene lookup returns CDR1 MNHNS and CDR2 SASEGT. This chain's CDR3 is CASTGANTEAFF. The DNA of the CDR3 is TGTGCCAGCACGGGGGCGAACACTGAAGCTTTCTTT.

V is TRBV7-2 and J is TRBJ2-5; D is unresolved. V was pared by 2 bases and J by 5 bases, with 9 bases between. This CDR3 spans 13 amino acids. Germline-derived CDR1 and CDR2 are SGHTA and FQGNSA. The CDR3 reads CASSLIKMETQYF. In DNA, the CDR3 is TGTGCCAGCAGCTTAATAAAGATGGAGACCCAGTACTTC.

The chain combines TRBV15 with TRBJ1-5; D not certain. The CDR3 spans 14 residues. Germline assignment: CDR1 LNHNV and CDR2 YYDKDF (reference sequence). Trimming shortened V by 5 bases and J by 5 bases, and 13 bases separated the two germline ends. The CDR3: CATSASGPHQPQHF. CDR3 DNA sequence: TGTGCCACCAGCGCCAGCGGACCTCATCAGCCCCAGCATTTT.

This clonotype has only a few counts. The chain combines TRBV28 with TRBJ2-3; TRBD1 aligns across 9 bases. In germline, CDR1 is MDHEN, CDR2 SYDVKM. CDR3 length: 15 amino acids. With 3 bases clipped from V and 4 bases from J, the junction kept 5 bases outside the gene matches. CDR3 loop: CASSFGQGMADTQYF. The CDR3 DNA sequence: TGTGCCAGCAGTTTCGGACAGGGGATGGCAGATACGCAGTATTTT.

The chain is built from TRBV20-1 and TRBJ1-1, with D unresolved. The CDR3 length is 12 residues. The V end lost 7 bases, the J end lost 3 bases, and 12 bases lay between the germline ends. Germline V gene data show CDR1 as DFQATT and CDR2 as SNEGSKA (reference sequence). Here the CDR3 reads CSVWVGDTEAFF. The CDR3 DNA sequence: TGCAGTGTCTGGGTGGGCGACACTGAAGCTTTCTTT.

In its sample, this clonotype was seen a few times. The V call is TRBV6-1, the J call TRBJ2-1; D not resolved. Trimming stripped 8 bases from V and 0 bases from J, with 11 bases between. CDR1 is MNHNS and CDR2 is SASEGT in the germline V gene. The CDR3 contains 14 residues. The CDR3 loop reads CASRRWHSYNEQFF. The CDR3 region has the DNA TGTGCCAGCCGTCGGTGGCACTCCTACAATGAGCAGTTCTTC.

This clonotype was seen a few times. V is TRBV5-6 and J is TRBJ2-7, with D possibly TRBD2 on 5 matching bases. V was cut by 4 bases and J by 6 bases, with 14 bases left in between. CDR3 length: 13 amino acids. Germline CDR1 and CDR2: SGHDT and YYEEEE. The CDR3 loop is CASSRGRGTEQYF. The CDR3 region has the DNA TGTGCCAGCAGCCGCGGTCGGGGTACCGAGCAGTACTTC.

The chain carries TRBV29-1 and TRBJ1-1; D possibly corresponds to TRBD1 (5 bases). Germline V CDR1 and CDR2: SQVTM, ANQGSEA. V was cut by 6 bases and J by 12 bases, with 14 bases left in between. This CDR3 has 10 residues. CDR3 sequence: CSVLTDVTFF. CDR3 coding DNA: TGCAGCGTACTGACAGATGTGACTTTCTTT.

The table lists this clonotype with a few counts. At one end, the junction sequence differs from germline, possibly due to a read error. The rearrangement joins TRBV29-1 to TRBJ2-7; TRBD1 matches 8 bases. The CDR3 extends over 15 amino acids. CDR1 is SQVTM and CDR2 is ANQGSEA in the germline V gene. The CDR3 nucleotides are TGCAGCGTCGAAGATAGGACAGGGCAGGTAAATGGGCAGTACTTC. It translates to CSVEDRTGQVNGQYF.

The rearrangement joins TRBV20-1 to TRBJ2-7; D is unresolved. V was clipped by 0 bases and J by 3 bases, with 9 bases between them. There are 13 residues in the CDR3. Germline lookup yields CDR1 DFQATT and CDR2 SNEGSKA (reference sequence). The DNA of the CDR3 is TGCAGTGCTAGAGATCAGCCTTACTACGAGCAGTACTTC. This gives the protein CSARDQPYYEQYF.

The rearrangement uses TRBV9 and TRBJ2-3; maybe TRBD1 (5 bases). V was clipped by 4 bases and J by 5 bases, with 8 bases between them. Germline V gene sequence: CDR1 SGDLS, CDR2 YYNGEE. The CDR3 sequence is 12 residues long. CDR3 nucleotide sequence: TGTGCCAGCAGCCTCCAGGGAGATACGCAGTATTTT. Protein product: CASSLQGDTQYF.

There are many counts of this clonotype. The chain carries TRBV20-1 and TRBJ1-5; D not resolved. Germline CDR1 reads DFQATT; CDR2 reads SNEGSKA (reference sequence). CDR3 length: 12 amino acids. The V and J ends lost 0 bases and 4 bases respectively, with 4 bases between them. The CDR3 loop reads CSAREINQPQHF. In DNA, the CDR3 is TGCAGTGCTAGAGAGATAAATCAGCCCCAGCATTTT.